This T cell receptor (beta chain) was profiled in a study of regulatory T cells in long-lasting Graves disease. As to time point: newly diagnosed GD, antithyroid drugs for less than 3 months. Preparation of the TCR library used RNA extracted from PBMCs. As a group, patients came from one endocrinology department in Xi'an, China. Around 9.9 milliliters of peripheral blood went into EDTA tubes. This clonotype was counted between two and nine times. Arm-PCR with iRepertoire HTBI primers amplified the CDR3 regions for these TCR beta libraries. TCRdb reprocessed the multiplex PCR reads via MiXCR and lists one record per CDR3 protein. Of about 240,000 distinct CDR3 sequences listed, 20% are singletons. V was pared by 3 bases and J by 3 bases, with 7 bases of the junction left unmatched. This CDR3 contains 16 residues. The germline V gene encodes CDR1 DFQATT and CDR2 SNEGSKA (reference sequence).

The sample consisted of peripheral blood mononuclear cells (PBMCs), taken at new diagnosis, from a patient treated with antithyroid drugs. This clonotype was obtained from a female donor with Graves disease. V usage is TRBV20-1 and J usage is TRBJ2-3; 12 bases match TRBD2. CDR3 in DNA: TGCAGTGCTAGCCCTAGCGGGGGGGATATTACAGATACGCAGTATTTT. Amino acids: CSASPSGGDITDTQYF.